These T cell receptor beta chains were read from a single sample in a study of cytomegalovirus exposure and HLA in healthy donors. Data came from immunoSEQ multiplex PCR; TCRdb stores just in-frame clones and leaves some out. The sample table sets out 90,000 to 120,000 clones. Sequenced material: PBMCs. The receptor set was obtained from a man aged 45-65 years in good health and CMV-seronegative. CDR3s include the opening cysteine and the closing phenylalanine or tryptophan. D genes are given only for firm matches.

V	length	J	D	DNA	CDR3
TRBV6-5	14	TRBJ2-7	NA	TGTGCCACTAAAGGAGAAGTCAGAAACTACGAGCAGTACTTC	CATKGEVRNYEQYF
TRBV4-3	16	TRBJ1-3	NA	TGCGCCAGCAGCCAATCCGGAGCTCTCTCTGGAAACACCATATATTTT	CASSQSGALSGNTIYF
TRBV6-5	15	TRBJ2-1	NA	TGTGCCAGCAGTTACGTGGCAGCGAGTGCCAATGAGCAGTTCTTC	CASSYVAASANEQFF
TRBV5-4	15	TRBJ2-5	NA	TGTGCCAGCAGCCGGACAGGGCGGGGGGGAGAGACCCAGTACTTC	CASSRTGRGGETQYF
TRBV27	13	TRBJ2-2	NA	TGTGCCAGCAGTCCTACTAGCACCGGGGAGCTGTTTTTT	CASSPTSTGELFF
TRBV19	14	TRBJ1-5	NA	TGTGCCAGTAGTTACAGTGGTTCCAATCAGCCCCAGCATTTT	CASSYSGSNQPQHF
TRBV7-2	15	TRBJ2-7	TRBD1	TGTGCCAGCAGCTTAGAGGTTACAGGGGTGTACGAGCAGTACTTC	CASSLEVTGVYEQYF
TRBV29-1	14	TRBJ2-2	NA	TGCAGCGTTGAAGGGCAGGGTTACCCCGGGGAGCTGTTTTTT	CSVEGQGYPGELFF
TRBV2	15	TRBJ2-7	NA	TGTGCCAGCAGTCAGAGGACAGGGAGGGCCTACGAGCAGTACTTC	CASSQRTGRAYEQYF
TRBV7-2	17	TRBJ2-3	TRBD2	TGTGCCAGCAGTTCACGCGGACTAGCGGGAAGCACAGATACGCAGTATTTT	CASSSRGLAGSTDTQYF
TRBV18	14	TRBJ2-7	TRBD2	TGTGCCAGCTCACCCCAGCGGGGTCCCTACGAGCAGTACTTC	CASSPQRGPYEQYF
TRBV15	14	TRBJ1-1	TRBD1	TGTGCCACCAGCGGAACAGGGGGCTGGACTGAAGCTTTCTTT	CATSGTGGWTEAFF
TRBV11-2	15	TRBJ2-7	TRBD1	TGCGCCAGCAGCTTAGAAGGGACAGCATCCTACGAGCAGTACTTC	CASSLEGTASYEQYF
TRBV6-1	14	TRBJ1-5	NA	TGTGCCAGCAGTACCCGAGGAGGTATGCAGCCCCAGCATTTT	CASSTRGGMQPQHF
TRBV10-1	16	TRBJ2-3	NA	TGCGCCAGCAGTGAGGCGGGACAGACTAGCACAGATACGCAGTATTTT	CASSEAGQTSTDTQYF
TRBV27	15	TRBJ2-2	NA	TGTGCCAGCAGTTTTTATAAGAGGGATCCCGGGGAGCTGTTTTTT	CASSFYKRDPGELFF
TRBV7-2	16	TRBJ2-1	NA	TGTGCCAGCAGCTTAGGAAGGTTGGGGGGAGGCTATGAGCAGTTCTTC	CASSLGRLGGGYEQFF
TRBV5-1	17	TRBJ2-1	TRBD2	TGCGCCAGCAGCTTGTCGACCGGGAGGAGCTCCTACAATGAGCAGTTCTTC	CASSLSTGRSSYNEQFF
TRBV10-3	14	TRBJ2-7	TRBD1	TGTGCCACAAGGCCAGACAGGGATAGATACGAGCAGTACTTC	CATRPDRDRYEQYF
TRBV9	16	TRBJ1-2	NA	TGTGCCAGCAGCGTAGGAGTAAGAGGGTTCGGCTATGGCTACACCTTC	CASSVGVRGFGYGYTF
TRBV4-1	14	TRBJ1-4	TRBD1	TGCGCCAGCAGCCTCAGGGGGACTAATGAAAAACTGTTTTTT	CASSLRGTNEKLFF
TRBV7-2	16	TRBJ1-3	NA	TGTGCCAGCAGCTTAGCGGGAGGCTTCTCTGGAAACACCATATATTTT	CASSLAGGFSGNTIYF
TRBV9	14	TRBJ1-4	NA	TGTGCCAGCAGCGGCGGGAATCCAAATGAAAAACTGTTTTTT	CASSGGNPNEKLFF
TRBV19	15	TRBJ2-1	TRBD2	TGTGCCACCAGAGCGGGAGGGCCAGTAATGAATGAGCAGTTCTTC	CATRAGGPVMNEQFF
TRBV11-2	13	TRBJ1-2	NA	TGTGCCAGCAGTTCAGGGCACTTCTATGGCTACACCTTC	CASSSGHFYGYTF
TRBV18	14	TRBJ2-7	NA	TGTGCCAGCTCCCTAGACCAGGGCTCCTACGAGCAGTACTTC	CASSLDQGSYEQYF
TRBV14	16	TRBJ2-7	TRBD1	TGTGCCAGCAGCCAAGTTTGGGGGACAGGGACCCACGAGCAGTACTTC	CASSQVWGTGTHEQYF
TRBV7-6	13	TRBJ1-5	NA	TGTGCCAGCAGCTTAGATGGGCGTCAGCCCCAGCATTTT	CASSLDGRQPQHF
TRBV29-1	12	TRBJ1-1	NA	TGCAGCGCCCGCCGAGGGAACACTGAAGCTTTCTTT	CSARRGNTEAFF
TRBV7-9	17	TRBJ1-6	TRBD1	TGTGCCAGCAGCCACCCTGGGACAGATGAGTATAATTCACCCCTCCACTTT	CASSHPGTDEYNSPLHF
TRBV4-2	15	TRBJ2-7	TRBD1	TGTGCCAGCAGCCAAAGGACAGGGGGTGTGGGAGAGCAGTACTTC	CASSQRTGGVGEQYF
TRBV6-5	12	TRBJ2-1	NA	TGTGCCAGCAGTTACTCGAGTTCTGAGCAGTTCTTC	CASSYSSSEQFF
TRBV20-1	11	TRBJ1-1	TRBD1	TGCAGTAGGGACAGGGGCACTGAAGCTTTCTTT	CSRDRGTEAFF
TRBV13	16	TRBJ2-3	TRBD2	TGTGCCAGCAGTTCCGAACGGAGAGCGGGAACAGATACGCAGTATTTT	CASSSERRAGTDTQYF
TRBV4-3	17	TRBJ2-7	NA	TGCGCCAGCAGCCAAGATCTTCTCACAGAGATATCCTACGAGCAGTACTTC	CASSQDLLTEISYEQYF
TRBV7-9	14	TRBJ2-7	NA	TGTGCCAGCAGCCCGAACGGCCCAGGCGACGAGCAGTACTTC	CASSPNGPGDEQYF
TRBV11-3	15	TRBJ2-2	TRBD1	TGTGCCAGCAGCTCAGGGACAGTTAACACCGGGGAGCTGTTTTTT	CASSSGTVNTGELFF
TRBV6-5	15	TRBJ2-7	NA	TGTGCCAGCAGTTACGGAACCGGAGCGACCTACGAGCAGTACTTC	CASSYGTGATYEQYF
TRBV4-3	17	TRBJ2-7	TRBD1	TGCGCCAGCAGCCCCCGGGACAGCTCCTCTCGCTCCTACGAGCAGTACTTC	CASSPRDSSSRSYEQYF
TRBV4-3	14	TRBJ2-1	NA	TGCGCCAGCAGCCAATATTATTCTCGGACAGTGGAATTCTTC	CASSQYYSRTVEFF
TRBV4-1	18	TRBJ1-1	NA	TGCGCCAGCAGCCAAGGGTCAGGCCGCACCGGGAGGGGAACTGAAGCTTTCTTT	CASSQGSGRTGRGTEAFF
TRBV9	12	TRBJ1-2	TRBD1	TGTGCCAGCAGCGCTCAGGGGGGTGGCTACACCTTC	CASSAQGGGYTF
TRBV6-5	14	TRBJ1-3	NA	TGTGCCAGCAGTTACGACAGGACTGGAAACACCATATATTTT	CASSYDRTGNTIYF
TRBV19	13	TRBJ1-5	NA	TGTGCCAGTAATTATGAGGGAGGTCAGCCCCAGCATTTT	CASNYEGGQPQHF
TRBV6-5	15	TRBJ1-2	NA	TGTGCCAGCAGTCGTGGGACTGACCTCGTGGTAGGCTACACCTTC	CASSRGTDLVVGYTF
TRBV9	15	TRBJ1-5	NA	TGTGCCAGCAGCCCTGGCCAGGCCTCGGTACAGCCCCAGCATTTT	CASSPGQASVQPQHF
TRBV30	14	TRBJ2-7	NA	TGTGCCTGGAGGGAAGGGACTTACTCCTACGAGCAGTACTTC	CAWREGTYSYEQYF
TRBV2	14	TRBJ2-5	TRBD1	TGTGCCAGCAGTCCGGGACAGTTTCGTGGAACCCAGTACTTC	CASSPGQFRGTQYF
TRBV18	18	TRBJ2-6	TRBD1	TGTGCCAGCTCCCCTACGCGGACAGGGAGCTCTGGGGCCAACGTCCTGACTTTC	CASSPTRTGSSGANVLTF
TRBV7-2	18	TRBJ2-7	TRBD2	TGTGCCAGCAGCTCCCCGGGACTAGCGGGAGCCAGGGCCTACGAGCAGTACTTC	CASSSPGLAGARAYEQYF
TRBV6-1	16	TRBJ2-7	TRBD2	TGTGCCAGCAGTGAAGGACTAGCGGGGGGTGCCTACGAGCAGTACTTC	CASSEGLAGGAYEQYF
TRBV5-1	15	TRBJ1-6	NA	TGCGCCAGCAGCGAGACCTACGGGTCCGGTTCACCCCTCCACTTT	CASSETYGSGSPLHF
TRBV7-8	15	TRBJ2-1	NA	TGTGCCAGCAGAGCACTACCCGAGTCCTACAATGAGCAGTTCTTC	CASRALPESYNEQFF
TRBV7-2	14	TRBJ2-5	TRBD1	TGTGCCAGCAGCTCGACAGGGGCGGGCGAGACCCAGTACTTC	CASSSTGAGETQYF